Sequencing of this T cell receptor (beta chain) was carried out in a study of shared clonotypes between healthy human individuals. Naive CD8 cells lacked CD45RO and underwent positive selection for CCR7, leaving out terminally differentiated effector memory CD45RA+ cells. This clone was counted once. The test was conducted at deep level. Splitting of each subset's genomic DNA was done evenly across several immunoSEQ plates. Clones were read by immunoSEQ multiplex PCR, and TCRdb kept only the in-frame ones, dropping some. The table records some 2,100,000 clones, around 93% of them present only once. This TCR derives from a man younger than 35 in good health. Some clones in this sample may be carry-over from other donors' samples. The sample was naive CD8+ T cells from PBMCs.

CDR3 sequence reads: CASSFWDNSYNEQFF. CDR3 DNA: TGCGCCAGCAGCTTTTGGGACAACTCCTACAATGAGCAGTTCTTC. This chain uses TRBV5-1 with TRBJ2-1; tentatively, D is TRBD1 (6 bases). Germline CDR1 and CDR2: SGHRS and YFSETQ. The CDR3 is made up of 15 amino acids. Trimming removed 2 bases at V and 0 bases at J, with 9 bases between.